What follows are 21 T cell receptor beta chains derived from one specimen sequenced in a study of blood T cell repertoires in COVID-19. The method was immunoSEQ multiplex PCR; TCRdb's version includes in-frame clones alone and lacks a portion of them. The table shows a few hundred thousand clones, with around 87% occurring only once. Sequencing was done on a sample of peripheral blood. The receptor set was obtained from a woman aged 55-69 years with COVID-19, enrolled during active disease.

The rearrangement links TRBV3-1 (or the pseudogene TRBV3-2) to TRBJ1-2; 9 positions agree with TRBD1. The CDR3 is made up of 13 amino acids. V shed 5 bases, J shed 5 bases, and the junction held 3 bases outside the gene matches. From germline, CDR1 is LGHDT and CDR2 YNNKEL (reference sequence). The CDR3 spells CASSVGQGYGYTF. CDR3 nucleotide sequence: TGTGCCAGCAGCGTCGGACAGGGGTATGGCTACACCTTC.

The CDR3 sequence is CASSLDAGPNEKLFF. CDR3 in DNA: TGTGCCAGCAGCTTAGATGCGGGGCCTAATGAAAAACTGTTTTTT. This chain connects TRBV7-2 to TRBJ1-4; D might be TRBD1 (5 bases). V lost 1 base and J lost 3, with 9 bases in between. Per germline, CDR1 SGHTA and CDR2 FQGNSA. This CDR3 contains 15 residues.

V and J are TRBV7-3 and TRBJ2-2; D is ambiguous. CDR1 is SGHTA, CDR2 FQGTGA, per germline. The CDR3 loop spans 15 amino acids. Between the trimmed V and J ends, which lost 5 bases and 5 bases, there was a span of 15 bases. The CDR3 loop reads CASSRGGLNTGELFF. The CDR3 bases are TGTGCCAGCAGCCGAGGTGGATTGAATACCGGGGAGCTGTTTTTT.

The chain combines TRBV15 with TRBJ2-3; TRBD2 agrees at 7 bases. The germline V gene has CDR1 LNHNV and CDR2 YYDKDF (reference sequence). The CDR3 runs 16 residues. V dropped 3 bases and J dropped 2; count of bases not matched to a gene: 8. The CDR3 spells CATSSQLAKDTDTQYF. CDR3 bases: TGTGCCACCAGCAGCCAACTAGCGAAGGACACAGATACGCAGTATTTT.

A few counts support this clone. This sequence joins TRBV19 and TRBJ1-1, with 8 bases that match TRBD1. Unmatched junction bases numbered 10, after V lost 6 bases and J lost 1 base. The CDR3 is 16 amino acids. Germline V gene lookup returns CDR1 LNHDA and CDR2 SQIVND (reference sequence). CDR3 sequence (DNA): TGTGCCAGTAGGAAACCGGGGACAGGACCGAACACTGAAGCTTTCTTT. It specifies CASRKPGTGPNTEAFF.

The chain carries TRBV7-9 and TRBJ2-7; 8 bases agree with TRBD1. CDR1 is SEHNR and CDR2 is FQNEAQ in the germline V gene (reference sequence). With 2 bases clipped from V and 7 bases from J, the junction kept 10 bases outside the gene matches. This CDR3 is 15 amino acids long. The CDR3 protein is CASSLTLGQGGEQYF. DNA of the CDR3: TGTGCCAGCAGCTTAACTCTCGGACAGGGAGGAGAGCAGTACTTC.

The rearrangement joins TRBV7-6 to TRBJ2-2; 7 nucleotides agree with TRBD1. The trim removed 2 bases at V and 7 bases at J, leaving 7 bases unmatched. There are 15 residues in the CDR3. CDR1 is SGHVS and CDR2 is FNYEAQ in the germline V gene. The CDR3 sequence: CASSLRRQGNGELFF. The CDR3 DNA reads as TGTGCCAGCAGCTTAAGGCGACAGGGTAACGGGGAGCTGTTTTTT.

This sequence joins TRBV29-1 and TRBJ1-2; no clear D gene. Per the germline V gene, CDR1 is SQVTM and CDR2 is ANQGSEA. With 6 bases removed from V and 7 bases from J, the gap between germline ends came to 15 bases. The CDR3 sequence is 12 residues long. In DNA, the CDR3 is TGCAGCGTCCACGATTACGCAGGTGGCTACACCTTC. It translates to CSVHDYAGGYTF.

The rearrangement links TRBV4-2 to TRBJ2-7; perhaps TRBD1 as D (5 bases). The CDR3 covers 15 residues. CDR1 LGHNA and CDR2 YNFKEQ come from the germline V gene. V lost 0 bases and J 0 bases, leaving 9 bases between the germline ends. CDR3: CASSQERDSSYEQYF. The CDR3 bases are TGTGCCAGCAGCCAAGAACGAGACAGCTCCTACGAGCAGTACTTC.

This clone was seen only once. In nucleotides, the CDR3 is TGTGCCAGTAGTAGCCAGCTCCGCGGTAACTATGGCTACACCTTC. It translates to CASSSQLRGNYGYTF. This chain links TRBV19 with TRBJ1-2; D call uncertain. From germline, CDR1 is LNHDA and CDR2 SQIVND (reference sequence). The CDR3 spans 15 residues. V was pared by 4 bases and J by 1 base, with 13 bases between.

The rearrangement links TRBV4-1 to TRBJ2-5; 9 bases agree with TRBD1. The CDR3 spans 16 residues. After removal of 2 bases from V and 6 bases from J, the junction contained 10 bases not matched to a gene. The germline CDR1 and CDR2 sequences are MGHRA and YSYEKL. The CDR3 DNA is TGCGCCAGCAGCCAACCTTCTAAGGACAGGGGAAAGACCCAGTACTTC. Protein sequence: CASSQPSKDRGKTQYF.

This chain connects TRBV11-2 to TRBJ2-1; possibly TRBD1 for D (6 bases). The germline V gene has CDR1 SGHAT and CDR2 FQNNGV. V was trimmed by 7 bases and J by 8 bases, leaving 33 bases between them. The CDR3 has 19 residues. This chain's CDR3 is CASTSRPRQVSQSFHEQFF. As DNA, the CDR3 is TGTGCCAGCACCTCACGGCCCAGACAGGTCTCCCAAAGCTTCCATGAGCAGTTCTTC. The whole variable domain, remainder taken from reference TRBV11-2 and TRBJ2-1, is EAGVAQSPRYKIIEKRQSVAFWCNPISGHATLYWYQQILGQGPKLLIQFQNNGVVDDSQLPKDRFSAERLKGVDSTLKIQPAKLEDSAVYLCASTSRPRQVSQSFHEQFFGPGTRLTVL.

The rearrangement uses TRBV13 and TRBJ2-3; 9 positions match TRBD2. The length of the CDR3 is 15 residues. From germline, CDR1 is PRHDT and CDR2 FYEKMQ (reference sequence). Losses at the gene ends were 4 bases for V and 4 bases for J; bases not matched to a gene: 6. CDR3 sequence (DNA): TGTGCCAGCAGCTCCTGGACTAGCGACGCAGATACGCAGTATTTT. Its translation is CASSSWTSDADTQYF.

The V and J genes are TRBV7-9 and TRBJ1-2, with D possibly matching TRBD1 (6 bases). CDR3 length: 12 amino acids. Germline CDR1 SEHNR, CDR2 FQNEAQ (reference sequence). Trimming pared 3 bases from V and 8 bases from J, leaving 10 bases between. CDR3 region: CASSLRTDGYTF. CDR3 DNA: TGTGCCAGCAGCTTGAGGACAGACGGCTACACCTTC.

This rearrangement joins TRBV2 to TRBJ1-6; TRBD1 matches 11 bases. V was pared by 8 bases and J by 6 bases, with 6 bases of the junction left unmatched. Per the germline V gene, CDR1 is SNHLY and CDR2 is FYNNEI. The CDR3 contains 15 residues. CDR3: CASLRDRGINSPLHF. DNA of the CDR3: TGTGCCAGCCTCCGGGACAGGGGGATTAATTCACCCCTCCACTTT.

This chain links TRBV27 with TRBJ1-1; 10 nucleotides match TRBD1. The CDR3 is 18 residues long. J gave up 1 base and V 2 bases, and 10 bases lay outside the gene matches. Germline V gives CDR1 MNHEY, CDR2 SMNVEV (reference sequence). CDR3 nucleotide sequence: TGTGCCAGCAGTTTAAATGGTCGGAGGACAGGGGGGAACACTGAAGCTTTCTTT. Encoded protein: CASSLNGRRTGGNTEAFF.

This chain uses TRBV15 with TRBJ2-5; 8 bases are shared with TRBD1. The V gene's germline CDR1 is LNHNV and CDR2 YYDKDF (reference sequence). The J segment lost 0 bases and the V segment lost 8 bases, leaving 2 bases of the junction unmatched. The CDR3 runs 13 residues. The CDR3 region is CATWGQDQETQYF. The CDR3 DNA sequence: TGTGCCACCTGGGGACAGGACCAAGAGACCCAGTACTTC. The whole variable domain, remainder taken from reference TRBV15 and TRBJ2-5, is DAMVIQNPRYQVTQFGKPVTLSCSQTLNHNVMYWYQQKSSQAPKLLFHYYDKDFNNEADTPDNFQSRRPNTSFCFLDIRSPGLGDTAMYLCATWGQDQETQYFGPGTRLLVL.

This chain connects TRBV5-1 to TRBJ2-5; 9 positions match TRBD1. The V gene's germline CDR1 is SGHRS and CDR2 YFSETQ. This CDR3 spans 17 amino acids. Losses at the gene ends were 1 base for V and 4 bases for J; bases not matched to a gene: 11. The chain's CDR3 is CASSLFRTGQGGETQYF. The CDR3 coding sequence is TGCGCCAGCAGCTTGTTCCGGACGGGACAGGGAGGAGAGACCCAGTACTTC.

The rearrangement uses TRBV9 and TRBJ1-3; D uncertain. Germline loops: CDR1 SGDLS, CDR2 YYNGEE. The CDR3 runs 15 residues. Trimming shortened V by 4 bases and J by 4 bases, and 15 bases separated the two germline ends. The CDR3 nucleotides read TGTGCCAGCAGCCCCGGTGGAGGTAGGGGAAACACCATATATTTT. It specifies CASSPGGGRGNTIYF.

V usage is TRBV11-2 and J usage is TRBJ2-3, with a weak D call TRBD1 (6 bases). Trimming pared 5 bases from V and 4 bases from J, leaving 13 bases between. The CDR3 is 14 residues long. Looked up from germline, CDR1 is SGHAT and CDR2 is FQNNGV. CDR3 sequence reads: CASSTPEGADTQYF. The DNA of the CDR3 is TGTGCCAGCAGCACCCCCGAGGGGGCAGATACGCAGTATTTT.

This chain links TRBV5-1 with TRBJ1-2; 7 nucleotides line up with TRBD1. V was clipped by 3 bases and J by 1 base; unmatched bases: 3. The length of the CDR3 is 14 residues. Germline V gives CDR1 SGHRS, CDR2 YFSETQ. CDR3 sequence (DNA): TGCGCCAGCAGCTACAGGGGTGATAACTATGGCTACACCTTC. Amino acid sequence: CASSYRGDNYGYTF.